This is a list of T cell receptor beta chains from one sample in a study of OX40 agonist ivuxolimab in advanced cancers. Measured with immunoSEQ multiplex PCR; TCRdb has only the in-frame clones, and not every one. This table holds more than 95,000 clones, over 85% found once. Material: CD4+ or CD8+ T cells sorted from blood, obtained in a trial of the OX40 agonist ivuxolimab. The receptor source for this set is an adult with an advanced solid tumor such as melanoma, head and neck, liver or kidney cancer. CDR3s include the opening cysteine and the closing phenylalanine or tryptophan. D genes are given only for firm matches. Only some rows state a clone size, as once, few, many or a class for expanded clones.

J	V	size	D	DNA	CDR3
TRBJ2-3	TRBV6-4	-	-	TGTGCCAGCAGTGGCACGGGGTCAAATTTT	CASSGTGSNF
TRBJ1-2	TRBV28	-	-	TGTGCCAGCAGTTTATTGGGGACCTATGGCTACACCTTC	CASSLLGTYGYTF
TRBJ2-7	TRBV28	-	TRBD2	TGTGCCAGCAGCCTAGAACCGGGGGGATCCTACGAGCAGTACTTC	CASSLEPGGSYEQYF
TRBJ2-7	TRBV18	-	-	TGTGCCAGCTCACCCCGGGGCAGGGAGTTGGGCGAGCAGTACTTC	CASSPRGRELGEQYF
TRBJ1-2	TRBV28	-	-	TGTGCCAGCAGGCCCGGGACACCTTTGGATGGCTACACCTTC	CASRPGTPLDGYTF
TRBJ1-2	TRBV27	-	-	TGTGCCAGCAAGGAGGAGGTTTTCTCCTATGGCTACACCTTC	CASKEEVFSYGYTF
TRBJ1-2	TRBV27	-	TRBD1	TGTGCCAGCAGTCCCGGACAGGCAGACGTCTATGGCTACACCTTC	CASSPGQADVYGYTF
TRBJ2-3	TRBV2	-	-	TGTGCCAGCAGACCCGGACCTAACACAGATACGCAGTATTTT	CASRPGPNTDTQYF
TRBJ1-2	TRBV6-1	few	-	TGTGCCAGCAGCCCAGGGTGGGGGAACTATGGCTACACCTTC	CASSPGWGNYGYTF
TRBJ1-2	TRBV27	-	-	TGTGCCAGCAGTTTACCACCTTATGGCTACACCTTC	CASSLPPYGYTF
TRBJ1-2	TRBV28	-	TRBD1	TGTGCCAGCAGTTTCCGGGACAGCTATGGCTACACCTTC	CASSFRDSYGYTF
TRBJ2-1	TRBV14	-	TRBD2	TGTGCCAGCAGCCAAGAACGGAAGACTAGCGGGAGGCTTCACAATGAGCAGTTCTTC	CASSQERKTSGRLHNEQFF
TRBJ2-5	TRBV5-6	-	-	TGTGCCAGCAGTTCGGGACGGGTAACTATCCAGTACTTC	CASSSGRVTIQYF
TRBJ2-5	TRBV6-5	-	-	TGTGCCAGCAGTGCCGCGGGATTCCAAGAGACCCAGTACTTC	CASSAAGFQETQYF
TRBJ2-5	TRBV6-5	few	TRBD1	TGTGCCAGCAGTTACTCGGGACAGGGGTTCCGGGAGACCCAGTACTTC	CASSYSGQGFRETQYF
TRBJ1-6	TRBV18	-	TRBD1	TGTGCCAGCTCACCATCGACCCCGGGACAGGTTAATTCACCCCTCCACTTT	CASSPSTPGQVNSPLHF
TRBJ1-5	TRBV6-1	-	-	TGTGCCAGCAGTGAAGGGTTTAGGGGTTATAGCAATCAGCCCCAGCATTTT	CASSEGFRGYSNQPQHF
TRBJ1-1	TRBV7-3	-	-	TGTGCCAGCAGCTCGCAGATGAACACTGAAGCTTTCTTT	CASSSQMNTEAFF
TRBJ1-2	TRBV27	-	-	TGTGCCAGCAGTTTAGTAGGGGCGGTGAGAGGCTACACCTTC	CASSLVGAVRGYTF
TRBJ1-5	TRBV6-5	-	-	TGTGCCAGCAGTTCTGGAGGTCAGCCCCAGCATTTT	CASSSGGQPQHF
TRBJ2-5	TRBV29-1	-	TRBD2	TGCAGCTACGGGGGGGCTGAGACCCAGTACTTC	CSYGGAETQYF
TRBJ2-3	TRBV7-2	-	TRBD2	TGTGCCAGCAGCTTACGACTAGCGGGGGGGTCAGATACGCAGTATTTT	CASSLRLAGGSDTQYF
TRBJ2-2	TRBV7-2	-	-	TGTGCCAGCAGCTTAAACAGGGCGAACACCGGGGAGCTGTTTTTT	CASSLNRANTGELFF
TRBJ1-2	TRBV19	few	TRBD1	TGTGCCAGTAGTCTACCGGACAGGGGGCGCGGCTACACCTTC	CASSLPDRGRGYTF
TRBJ1-1	TRBV19	-	-	TGTGCCAGTAGTATATGGGCAGATGGGATGAACACTGAAGCTTTCTTT	CASSIWADGMNTEAFF
TRBJ2-7	TRBV19	once	TRBD1	TGTGCCAGTAGGAAGACAGGGGACTACGAGCAGTACTTC	CASRKTGDYEQYF
TRBJ2-3	TRBV5-6	-	TRBD1	TGTGCCAGCAGCTTGGGGCAGGGGGCTTCAGATACGCAGTATTTT	CASSLGQGASDTQYF
TRBJ2-2	TRBV12-2	-	-	TGTGCAAGTCGCAAAATATGGACTAGCGTTAACACCGGGGAGCTGTTTTTT	CASRKIWTSVNTGELFF
TRBJ1-1	TRBV7-2	-	TRBD1	TGTGCCAGCAGCTCGGGACAGGGGATCACTGAAGCTTTCTTT	CASSSGQGITEAFF
TRBJ2-5	TRBV7-9	once	-	TGTGCCAGCAGCTTAACCCAGGGGATCCTACAAGAGACCCAGTACTTC	CASSLTQGILQETQYF
TRBJ1-1	TRBV19	-	-	TGTGCCAGTAACACCGAATCGGGCCATTCTACTGAAGCTTTCTTT	CASNTESGHSTEAFF
TRBJ1-2	TRBV4-3	-	TRBD1	TGCGCCAGCAGCCAAGGAGGGGGCGATCCCTATGGCTACACCTTC	CASSQGGGDPYGYTF
TRBJ1-1	TRBV10-1	-	-	TGCGCCAGCAGTGAGTCGACCACTGAAGCTTTCTTT	CASSESTTEAFF
TRBJ2-7	TRBV23-1	-	-	TGCGCCAGCAACAAGGGAAAGGAGCAGTACTTC	CASNKGKEQYF
TRBJ2-7	TRBV6-1	-	-	TGTGCCAGCATCGGGACTTCTTCCTACGAGCAGTACTTC	CASIGTSSYEQYF
TRBJ1-5	TRBV5-6	-	-	TGTGCCAGCAGCTTGTATCACAGCAATCAGCCCCAGCATTTT	CASSLYHSNQPQHF
TRBJ2-3	TRBV6-4	-	TRBD1	TGTGCCAGCAGCCTAAAGATACAGGGGAGAGGCACAGATACGCAGTATTTT	CASSLKIQGRGTDTQYF
TRBJ2-7	TRBV9	-	-	TGTGCCAGCAGCACCGGTAGGGAGCAGTACTTC	CASSTGREQYF
TRBJ1-5	TRBV29-1	-	-	TGCAGCGTCCGCTTTGGTGATAATCAGCCCCAGCATTTT	CSVRFGDNQPQHF
TRBJ1-3	TRBV4-2	once	-	TGTGCCAGCAGCCAAGGTCGGCAGTACGGCAACACCATATATTTT	CASSQGRQYGNTIYF
TRBJ2-5	TRBV6-6	-	-	TGTGCCGGTGGGGGCGGACTCCAAGAGACCCAGTACTTC	CAGGGGLQETQYF
TRBJ2-5	TRBV5-4	-	-	TGTGCCAGCAGCTCCAGAGGTGGGATGGAGACCCAGTACTTC	CASSSRGGMETQYF
TRBJ2-3	TRBV29-1	-	TRBD2	TGCAGCGTTGGTAGCGGGGGGCCAACAGATACGCAGTATTTT	CSVGSGGPTDTQYF
TRBJ2-1	TRBV4-1	once	TRBD2	TGCGCCAGCAGCCACCTCCTAACTAGCGCCAACAATGAGCAGTTCTTC	CASSHLLTSANNEQFF
TRBJ2-3	TRBV5-1	-	-	TGCGCCAGCAGCTCCTGGGGGGCCTACACAGATACGCAGTATTTT	CASSSWGAYTDTQYF